These 24 T cell receptor beta chains share one sample of origin, sequenced in a study of blood T cells in healthy people across ages. Next came a second PCR, run for about 6 to 11 cycles, which used a sample-barcoded 5' primer along with a J-beta primer mix. Using its own MiXCR run on the 5' RACE reads, TCRdb lists one record per CDR3 protein. This sample has around 700,000 distinct CDR3 sequences, with roughly 25% found just once. Another study also made use of these data, one on T cells of mothers and their children.

The sequencing input was blood. These receptors came from a boy younger than 18 in good health.

This clonotype showed up just a few times. The CDR3 protein is CSVSWVGNTEAFF. The CDR3 coding sequence is TGCAGCGTTAGTTGGGTTGGGAACACTGAAGCTTTCTTT. The chain joins TRBV29-1 to TRBJ1-1; no clear D gene. The CDR3 has 13 amino acids. Germline values: CDR1 SQVTM, CDR2 ANQGSEA. The germline V and J ends were trimmed by 5 bases and 1 base, with 11 bases remaining between them.

The chain employs TRBV10-3 and TRBJ1-6, with a possible D match to TRBD1 (6 bases). Germline CDR1 reads ENHRY; CDR2 reads SYGVKD. Trimming left V 6 bases short and J 10 bases short, with 13 bases between. The length of the CDR3 is 13 residues. The CDR3 nucleotides read TGTGCCATCAGACAGGGAGTGGAGTCACCCCTCCACTTT. It is translated as CAIRQGVESPLHF.

This clonotype has just a few counts. The V gene is TRBV9, the J gene TRBJ2-7, with a tentative D call TRBD2 (6 bases). V was cut by 0 bases and J by 3 bases, with 13 bases left in between. The CDR3 extends over 15 amino acids. Germline values: CDR1 SGDLS, CDR2 YYNGEE. The CDR3 DNA sequence: TGTGCCAGCAGCGTAGCCGCGGGGACCGACTACGAGCAGTACTTC. Protein sequence: CASSVAAGTDYEQYF.

The rearrangement links TRBV7-3 to TRBJ2-3, with 7 bases matching TRBD2. Germline CDR1 and CDR2: SGHTA and FQGTGA. Losses at the gene ends were 4 bases for V and 2 bases for J; bases not matched to a gene: 6. CDR3 size: 15 residues. The CDR3 loop reads CASSSPGGLTDTQYF. CDR3 DNA sequence: TGTGCCAGCAGCTCCCCGGGGGGTCTCACAGATACGCAGTATTTT.

Of note for this clonotype: One end of the junction varies from germline; a read error may be responsible. This chain uses TRBV12-3 or TRBV12-4 with TRBJ2-7; 7 bases are shared with TRBD2. This CDR3 comprises 15 residues. In DNA form, the CDR3 reads TGTGCCAGCAGTCCCAGAGCGGGGTTTTCCTACGAACAGTACTTC. The encoded protein is CASSPRAGFSYEQYF.

The table lists this clonotype with a few counts. The chain carries TRBV12-3 or TRBV12-4 and TRBJ2-1; D possibly corresponds to TRBD2 (6 bases). The J call may be mistaken, given a closer DNA end match to TRBJ2-7. The CDR3 loop spans 16 amino acids. The CDR3 reads CASSFTRLVGVDEQYF. CDR3 nucleotide sequence: TGTGCCAGCAGTTTTACCCGACTAGTAGGGGTGGACGAGCAGTACTTC.

In its sample, this clonotype was seen a few times. This rearrangement joins TRBV29-1 to TRBJ2-1; 8 bases line up with TRBD2. V shed 3 bases, J shed 6 bases, and the junction held 22 bases outside the gene matches. This CDR3 has 19 amino acids. CDR1 and CDR2 from the germline V gene are SQVTM and ANQGSEA. The DNA for the CDR3 is TGCAGCGTTGACCCCCTCAGCGGGGGAGGAAGTAAAGGCCCCAATGAGCAGTTCTTC. This translates into CSVDPLSGGGSKGPNEQFF.

This chain connects TRBV5-1 to TRBJ1-1; D gene uncertain. V lost 2 bases, J lost 6 bases, and 14 bases lay in between. Per germline, CDR1 SGHRS and CDR2 YFSETQ. The CDR3 is 14 amino acids. The CDR3 coding sequence is TGCGCCAGCAGCTTAGAGGGCCCTTGGGCTGAAGCTTTCTTT. Encoded protein: CASSLEGPWAEAFF.

This clonotype occurred a few times. The CDR3 DNA is TGTGCCAGCAGCCGTCCGACAGGGGGGACTGAAGCTTTCTTT. This encodes CASSRPTGGTEAFF. The V gene is TRBV4-2, the J gene TRBJ1-1; 9 bases are shared with TRBD1. The CDR3 has 14 residues. The trim removed 4 bases at V and 5 bases at J, leaving 5 bases unmatched. The germline CDR1 and CDR2 sequences are LGHNA and YNFKEQ.

The chain couples TRBV20-1 to TRBJ2-7, with D perhaps matching TRBD1 or TRBD2 (5 bases each). This CDR3 spans 10 amino acids. Trimming removed 5 bases from V and 5 bases from J, with 7 bases in between. Germline loops: CDR1 DFQATT, CDR2 SNEGSKA (reference sequence). The CDR3 sequence: CSALGDEQYF. The DNA for the CDR3 is TGCAGTGCTCTGGGGGACGAGCAGTACTTC.

The rearrangement joins TRBV29-1 to TRBJ2-7; 7 bases align to TRBD1. The germline V gene has CDR1 SQVTM and CDR2 ANQGSEA. CDR3 length: 13 amino acids. The V gene end was trimmed by 4 bases and the J gene end by 6 bases; junction bases not matched to a gene: 9. This CDR3 reads CSVGLQGILEQYF. DNA of the CDR3: TGCAGCGTTGGTTTACAGGGGATCCTCGAGCAGTACTTC.

The CDR3: CASSRGGGLEETQYF. The CDR3 bases are TGTGCCAGCAGCCGCGGGGGCGGGCTAGAAGAGACCCAGTACTTC. V is TRBV7-2 and J is TRBJ2-5; D possibly corresponds to TRBD2 (7 bases). Trimming shortened V by 5 bases and J by 3 bases, and 16 bases separated the two germline ends. The CDR3 is 15 residues long. Germline CDR1 is SGHTA and CDR2 is FQGNSA.

The V and J genes are TRBV28 and TRBJ2-2, with D possibly being TRBD1 or TRBD2 (6 bases each). This CDR3 spans 15 amino acids. V lost 8 bases, J lost 0 bases, and 13 bases lay in between. CDR1 and CDR2 from the germline V gene are MDHEN and SYDVKM. CDR3 sequence (DNA): TGTGCCAGCTTAGTCGGGGGCACGAACACCGGGGAGCTGTTTTTT. Its protein product is CASLVGGTNTGELFF.

This chain connects TRBV12-3 or TRBV12-4 to TRBJ1-2; 7 bases are shared with TRBD1. V lost 1 base and J lost 6; bases outside the gene matches: 2. The CDR3 sequence is 13 residues long. The CDR3 bases are TGTGCCAGCAGTTTAGAAGGGGGCGATGGCTACACCTTC. Residues: CASSLEGGDGYTF.

In its sample, this clonotype was seen a few times. This chain joins TRBV12-3 or TRBV12-4 and TRBJ2-2; the D gene could be TRBD1 or TRBD2 (6 bases each). CDR3 length: 14 residues. V was trimmed by 7 bases and J by 7 bases, leaving 16 bases between them. This CDR3 reads CASTQGGGHGELFF. In nucleotides, the CDR3 is TGTGCCAGCACCCAAGGAGGGGGTCACGGGGAGCTGTTTTTT.

This rearrangement joins TRBV6-1 to TRBJ2-1, with D tentatively TRBD2 (5 bases). V was shortened by 4 bases and J by 5 bases, with 9 bases between the two germline ends. From germline, CDR1 is MNHNS and CDR2 SASEGT. This CDR3 is built from 13 residues. In DNA, the CDR3 is TGTGCCAGCAGTGGTACACTAGACAATGAGCAGTTCTTC. It encodes CASSGTLDNEQFF.

This clonotype was counted between two and nine times. The chain links TRBV5-5 to TRBJ1-1, with 10 positions matching TRBD1. This CDR3 spans 15 amino acids. V gave up 4 bases and J gave up 3 bases; unmatched junction bases: 6. Germline CDR1 and CDR2: SGHKS and YYEKEE (reference sequence). The DNA for the CDR3 is TGTGCCAGCAGCGATTTGGACAGGGGGGACACTGAAGCTTTCTTT. Its protein is CASSDLDRGDTEAFF.

This clonotype was seen a handful of times. This chain connects TRBV4-3 to TRBJ1-2; maybe TRBD1 (6 bases). Trimming left V 0 bases short and J 4 bases short, with 12 bases between. The CDR3 spans 15 residues. Germline-derived CDR1 and CDR2 are LGHNA and YSLEER. CDR3 bases: TGCGCCAGCAGCCAAGATGTAGGACAGAGCTATGGCTACACCTTC. Amino acid sequence: CASSQDVGQSYGYTF.

CDR3 amino acids: CASSLEYGEQYF. CDR3 nucleotide sequence: TGCGCCAGCAGCTTGGAATATGGCGAGCAGTACTTC. The chain employs TRBV5-1 and TRBJ2-5; no reliable D call. The J call may be wrong; the DNA end is better matched by TRBJ2-7. Looked up from germline, CDR1 is SGHRS and CDR2 is YFSETQ. The length of the CDR3 is 12 residues.

This sequence joins TRBV12-5 and TRBJ2-7; D is uncertain. CDR1 and CDR2 (germline): LGHNT, FRNRAP. The CDR3 covers 12 residues. The ends were cut back, 6 bases at V and 3 bases at J, with 9 bases in the middle. The CDR3 bases are TGTGCTAGTGGCTCCCCCCTCTACGAGCAGTACTTC. Translating gives CASGSPLYEQYF.

V is TRBV6-2 or TRBV6-3 and J is TRBJ2-5; D is possibly TRBD2 (6 bases). The CDR3 covers 14 residues. V was shortened by 7 bases and J by 2 bases, with 14 bases between the two germline ends. Germline loops: CDR1 MNHEY, CDR2 SVGEGT. The CDR3 DNA reads TGTGCCAGCACTAGGGCGGGGATACAAGAGACCCAGTACTTC. This translates into CASTRAGIQETQYF.

The sample holds a few counts of this clonotype. This chain connects TRBV12-3 or TRBV12-4 to TRBJ2-6; a possible D gene is TRBD2 (5 bases). V was shortened by 1 base and J by 4 bases, with 8 bases between the two germline ends. This CDR3 has 15 residues. The CDR3 DNA follows: TGTGCCAGCAGTTTAGGAGGGAACGGGGCCAACGTCCTGACTTTC. This encodes CASSLGGNGANVLTF.

This clonotype has a count of ten or more. This rearrangement joins TRBV28 to TRBJ2-7; D may match TRBD1 or TRBD2 (5 bases each). Germline V gene lookup returns CDR1 MDHEN and CDR2 SYDVKM. V lost 6 bases to trimming and J lost 4 bases, with 22 bases between them. The CDR3 covers 16 residues. CDR3 coding DNA: TGTGCCAGCAGAGACCTCTCGGGACGGAAGCCTTACGAGCAGTACTTC. This gives the protein CASRDLSGRKPYEQYF.

The chain recombines TRBV29-1 with TRBJ2-7; possibly TRBD2 for D (5 bases). In germline, CDR1 is SQVTM, CDR2 ANQGSEA. The length of the CDR3 is 13 residues. The V end lost 6 bases, the J end lost 6 bases, and 18 bases lay between the germline ends. CDR3 sequence (DNA): TGCAGCGTAGTAGCAGGCCTTGGAGGCGAGCAGTACTTC. It translates to CSVVAGLGGEQYF.